This is a list of T cell receptor beta chains from one sample in a study of OX40 agonist ivuxolimab in advanced cancers. Repertoires were generated with immunoSEQ multiplex PCR, while TCRdb's copy carries only in-frame clones and drops some. Of 65,000 to 80,000 clones listed, 91% are singletons. Material: CD4+ or CD8+ T cells sorted from blood, obtained in a trial of the OX40 agonist ivuxolimab. Receptor source: an adult with an advanced solid tumor such as melanoma, head and neck, liver or kidney cancer. Both conserved end residues are part of each CDR3. The D gene is left open where the match is weak. Expanded clones are given a class, and other clones once, few, many or no size at all.

d_call: .
j_call: TRBJ2-5
clone_size: .
v_call: TRBV7-8
cdr3_aa: CASSLALAYQETQYF
cdr3_nt: TGTGCCAGCAGCTTGGCTCTAGCGTATCAAGAGACCCAGTACTTC

d_call: .
j_call: TRBJ2-7
clone_size: .
v_call: TRBV7-8
cdr3_aa: CASSLGGGPRSYEQYF
cdr3_nt: TGTGCCAGCAGCTTAGGGGGAGGACCGAGATCCTACGAGCAGTACTTC

d_call: .
j_call: TRBJ2-7
clone_size: .
v_call: TRBV7-8
cdr3_aa: CASSPQTRYEQYF
cdr3_nt: TGTGCCAGCAGTCCCCAGACTAGATACGAGCAGTACTTC

d_call: .
j_call: TRBJ2-1
clone_size: once
v_call: TRBV19
cdr3_aa: CASSMNSDAYNEQFF
cdr3_nt: TGTGCCAGTAGTATGAATAGCGACGCCTACAATGAGCAGTTCTTC

d_call: .
j_call: TRBJ2-7
clone_size: .
v_call: TRBV6-5
cdr3_aa: CASKPGSSSYEQYF
cdr3_nt: TGTGCCAGCAAACCAGGATCCAGCTCCTACGAGCAGTACTTC

d_call: TRBD2
j_call: TRBJ2-1
clone_size: .
v_call: TRBV27
cdr3_aa: CASSLTGGRATPEFF
cdr3_nt: TGTGCCAGCAGTTTAACGGGCGGGAGGGCCACCCCGGAGTTCTTC

d_call: TRBD2
j_call: TRBJ2-1
clone_size: .
v_call: TRBV7-9
cdr3_aa: CASSLVKRETGNEQFF
cdr3_nt: TGTGCCAGCAGCTTAGTCAAGCGGGAGACAGGCAATGAGCAGTTCTTC

d_call: TRBD1
j_call: TRBJ2-1
clone_size: .
v_call: TRBV28
cdr3_aa: CASSMGQDPIYNEQFF
cdr3_nt: TGTGCCAGCAGTATGGGACAGGACCCCATCTACAATGAGCAGTTCTTC

d_call: TRBD1
j_call: TRBJ2-7
clone_size: .
v_call: TRBV10-3
cdr3_aa: CAITPGQGAYEQYF
cdr3_nt: TGTGCCATCACTCCGGGACAGGGGGCTTACGAGCAGTACTTC

d_call: .
j_call: TRBJ1-1
clone_size: few
v_call: TRBV10-2
cdr3_aa: CASQENTEAFF
cdr3_nt: TGCGCCAGTCAGGAGAACACTGAAGCTTTCTTT

d_call: .
j_call: TRBJ2-2
clone_size: .
v_call: TRBV4-3
cdr3_aa: CASSQDRGSSLSTGELFF
cdr3_nt: TGCGCCAGCAGCCAAGATCGGGGTAGCAGCCTTTCCACCGGGGAGCTGTTTTTT

d_call: TRBD2
j_call: TRBJ2-2
clone_size: .
v_call: TRBV19
cdr3_aa: CASSIPGLTNTGELFF
cdr3_nt: TGTGCCAGTAGTATCCCGGGACTAACGAACACCGGGGAGCTGTTTTTT

d_call: TRBD2
j_call: TRBJ2-7
clone_size: .
v_call: TRBV19
cdr3_aa: CASSFGTSGYEQYF
cdr3_nt: TGTGCCAGTAGCTTCGGGACTAGCGGATACGAGCAGTACTTC

d_call: .
j_call: TRBJ1-1
clone_size: .
v_call: TRBV28
cdr3_aa: CASSLFGAGPEAFF
cdr3_nt: TGTGCCAGCAGTTTATTCGGAGCGGGGCCTGAAGCTTTCTTT

d_call: .
j_call: TRBJ2-7
clone_size: .
v_call: TRBV7-1
cdr3_aa: CASSLGLAGYEQYF
cdr3_nt: TGTGCCAGCAGCTTAGGGCTAGCAGGCTACGAGCAGTACTTC

d_call: .
j_call: TRBJ1-5
clone_size: few
v_call: TRBV19
cdr3_aa: CASSIRDSNQPQHF
cdr3_nt: TGTGCCAGTAGTATAAGGGATAGCAATCAGCCCCAGCATTTT

d_call: TRBD1
j_call: TRBJ1-1
clone_size: .
v_call: TRBV28
cdr3_aa: CASSGDRENTEAFF
cdr3_nt: TGTGCCAGCAGTGGTGACAGGGAGAACACTGAAGCTTTCTTT

d_call: TRBD2
j_call: TRBJ2-1
clone_size: .
v_call: TRBV27
cdr3_aa: CASSLSRGAGGFYNEQFF
cdr3_nt: TGTGCCAGCAGTTTATCTAGGGGAGCGGGAGGGTTCTACAATGAGCAGTTCTTC

d_call: TRBD2
j_call: TRBJ2-1
clone_size: .
v_call: TRBV5-4
cdr3_aa: CASSPMGSGRALFYNEQFF
cdr3_nt: TGTGCCAGCAGTCCTATGGGTAGCGGGAGGGCCCTTTTCTACAATGAGCAGTTCTTC

d_call: .
j_call: TRBJ2-1
clone_size: .
v_call: TRBV19
cdr3_aa: CASSNGGGYNEQFF
cdr3_nt: TGTGCCAGTAGTAATGGGGGCGGATACAATGAGCAGTTCTTC

d_call: TRBD1
j_call: TRBJ2-1
clone_size: .
v_call: TRBV6-5
cdr3_aa: CASSTTGGVEQFF
cdr3_nt: TGTGCCAGCAGCACCACAGGGGGCGTAGAGCAGTTCTTC

d_call: TRBD2
j_call: TRBJ2-1
clone_size: .
v_call: TRBV28
cdr3_aa: CASSLGGLDYNEQFF
cdr3_nt: TGTGCCAGCAGTTTAGGGGGACTAGACTACAATGAGCAGTTCTTC

d_call: .
j_call: TRBJ2-1
clone_size: .
v_call: TRBV19
cdr3_aa: CASSDQGDYNEQFF
cdr3_nt: TGTGCCAGTAGTGATCAGGGAGATTACAATGAGCAGTTCTTC

d_call: .
j_call: TRBJ1-5
clone_size: .
v_call: TRBV15
cdr3_aa: CATSRDLPGGQPQHF
cdr3_nt: TGTGCCACCAGCCGGGACCTTCCGGGAGGCCAGCCCCAGCATTTT

d_call: TRBD1
j_call: TRBJ1-2
clone_size: .
v_call: TRBV6-5
cdr3_aa: CASSYSGTETHGYTF
cdr3_nt: TGTGCCAGCAGTTACTCGGGGACAGAGACGCATGGCTACACCTTC

d_call: .
j_call: TRBJ1-1
clone_size: .
v_call: TRBV11-3
cdr3_aa: CASSSRQAAEAFF
cdr3_nt: TGTGCCAGCAGCTCCCGACAGGCCGCTGAAGCTTTCTTT

d_call: .
j_call: TRBJ1-1
clone_size: .
v_call: TRBV7-3
cdr3_aa: CASSPDGLNTEAFF
cdr3_nt: TGTGCCAGCAGCCCTGACGGTCTGAACACTGAAGCTTTCTTT

d_call: .
j_call: TRBJ2-1
clone_size: .
v_call: TRBV19
cdr3_aa: CASSIARYNEQFF
cdr3_nt: TGTGCCAGTAGTATCGCCAGATACAATGAGCAGTTCTTC

d_call: TRBD2
j_call: TRBJ2-2
clone_size: .
v_call: TRBV13
cdr3_aa: CASSLGPTSQQNTGELFF
cdr3_nt: TGTGCCAGCAGCTTAGGCCCGACTAGCCAACAGAACACCGGGGAGCTGTTTTTT

d_call: TRBD1
j_call: TRBJ1-5
clone_size: .
v_call: TRBV19
cdr3_aa: CASKGMGQAINQPQHF
cdr3_nt: TGTGCCAGTAAGGGGATGGGACAGGCGATCAATCAGCCCCAGCATTTT

d_call: .
j_call: TRBJ2-1
clone_size: .
v_call: TRBV30
cdr3_aa: CAWSPGSGSEQFF
cdr3_nt: TGTGCCTGGAGTCCAGGTTCAGGGTCGGAGCAGTTCTTC

d_call: TRBD1
j_call: TRBJ1-4
clone_size: .
v_call: TRBV5-1
cdr3_aa: CASSTGQGGGEKLFF
cdr3_nt: TGCGCCAGCAGCACAGGACAGGGAGGGGGTGAAAAACTGTTTTTT

d_call: .
j_call: TRBJ2-2
clone_size: .
v_call: TRBV27
cdr3_aa: CASSLSTGELFF
cdr3_nt: TGTGCCAGCAGTTTATCGACCGGGGAGCTGTTTTTT

d_call: .
j_call: TRBJ2-7
clone_size: .
v_call: TRBV5-6
cdr3_aa: CASSFWRGDEQYF
cdr3_nt: TGTGCCAGCAGCTTTTGGAGGGGGGACGAGCAGTACTTC

d_call: .
j_call: TRBJ1-5
clone_size: .
v_call: TRBV27
cdr3_aa: CASSLAGSDQPQHF
cdr3_nt: TGTGCCAGCAGTTTGGCAGGGTCGGATCAGCCCCAGCATTTT

d_call: .
j_call: TRBJ2-5
clone_size: .
v_call: TRBV12-5
cdr3_aa: CASVKGRRQETQYF
cdr3_nt: TGTGCTAGTGTCAAGGGGCGGCGACAAGAGACCCAGTACTTC

d_call: .
j_call: TRBJ2-2
clone_size: .
v_call: TRBV6-5
cdr3_aa: CASRGYTGELFF
cdr3_nt: TGTGCCAGTAGGGGGTATACCGGGGAGCTGTTTTTT

d_call: .
j_call: TRBJ2-7
clone_size: .
v_call: TRBV28
cdr3_aa: CASSLGSGLSYEQYF
cdr3_nt: TGTGCCAGCAGTTTAGGGAGCGGACTCTCCTACGAGCAGTACTTC

d_call: TRBD2
j_call: TRBJ2-3
clone_size: .
v_call: TRBV6-1
cdr3_aa: CASSESSGLSTDTQYF
cdr3_nt: TGTGCCAGCAGTGAATCTAGCGGACTTAGCACAGATACGCAGTATTTT

d_call: .
j_call: TRBJ1-3
clone_size: few
v_call: TRBV15
cdr3_aa: CATSNLEMGSSGNTIYF
cdr3_nt: TGTGCCACCAGCAACTTAGAAATGGGGTCTTCTGGAAACACCATATATTTT

d_call: TRBD2
j_call: TRBJ2-7
clone_size: once
v_call: TRBV7-8
cdr3_aa: CASSLGLAGAYEQYF
cdr3_nt: TGTGCCAGCAGCTTAGGACTAGCGGGAGCCTACGAGCAGTACTTC

d_call: .
j_call: TRBJ2-2
clone_size: .
v_call: TRBV7-9
cdr3_aa: CASRFQGGTGELFF
cdr3_nt: TGTGCCAGCCGCTTCCAGGGAGGCACCGGGGAGCTGTTTTTT

d_call: .
j_call: TRBJ2-2
clone_size: .
v_call: TRBV29-1
cdr3_aa: CSVSEGGDTGELFF
cdr3_nt: TGCAGCGTGAGCGAAGGTGGGGACACCGGGGAGCTGTTTTTT

d_call: .
j_call: TRBJ2-7
clone_size: .
v_call: TRBV28
cdr3_aa: CASSFDRSGYEQYF
cdr3_nt: TGTGCCAGCAGCTTCGATCGGAGTGGCTACGAGCAGTACTTC

d_call: .
j_call: TRBJ2-3
clone_size: once
v_call: TRBV11-3
cdr3_aa: CASSLRVDGRTDTQYF
cdr3_nt: TGTGCCAGCAGCTTACGGGTCGACGGACGCACAGATACGCAGTATTTT

d_call: .
j_call: TRBJ2-1
clone_size: .
v_call: TRBV27
cdr3_aa: CASKDQSLQTPDRYNEQFF
cdr3_nt: TGTGCCAGCAAAGATCAATCCCTACAGACACCTGACCGATACAATGAGCAGTTCTTC

d_call: .
j_call: TRBJ2-5
clone_size: .
v_call: TRBV13
cdr3_aa: CASSLGTALSTGETQYF
cdr3_nt: TGTGCCAGCAGCTTAGGGACTGCACTATCTACAGGGGAGACCCAGTACTTC

d_call: .
j_call: TRBJ1-1
clone_size: .
v_call: TRBV28
cdr3_aa: CASSFPARGRWTEAFF
cdr3_nt: TGTGCCAGCAGTTTCCCTGCGCGGGGGCGGTGGACTGAAGCTTTCTTT

d_call: .
j_call: TRBJ2-3
clone_size: .
v_call: TRBV7-2
cdr3_aa: CASNPVSDTQYF
cdr3_nt: TGTGCCAGCAACCCGGTGTCAGATACGCAGTATTTT

d_call: TRBD2
j_call: TRBJ2-7
clone_size: once
v_call: TRBV6-1
cdr3_aa: CASSEILGLAGVDEQYF
cdr3_nt: TGTGCCAGCAGTGAAATATTAGGGCTAGCGGGAGTCGACGAGCAGTACTTC

d_call: TRBD2
j_call: TRBJ2-7
clone_size: .
v_call: TRBV11-3
cdr3_aa: CASSISGGYEQYF
cdr3_nt: TGTGCCAGCAGCATAAGCGGGGGTTACGAGCAGTACTTC

d_call: TRBD2
j_call: TRBJ2-7
clone_size: few
v_call: TRBV5-1
cdr3_aa: CASSFLAGGEQYF
cdr3_nt: TGCGCCAGCAGCTTCCTAGCGGGAGGCGAGCAGTACTTC

d_call: .
j_call: TRBJ2-3
clone_size: once
v_call: TRBV5-5
cdr3_aa: CASSDVTDTQYF
cdr3_nt: TGTGCCAGCAGCGACGTCACAGATACGCAGTATTTT

d_call: TRBD2
j_call: TRBJ2-3
clone_size: once
v_call: TRBV4-3
cdr3_aa: CASSQDPGLAGVKGTDTQYF
cdr3_nt: TGCGCCAGCAGCCAAGATCCAGGACTAGCGGGAGTAAAGGGCACAGATACGCAGTATTTT

d_call: .
j_call: TRBJ2-1
clone_size: .
v_call: TRBV27
cdr3_aa: CASSLSREISYNEQFF
cdr3_nt: TGTGCCAGCAGTTTATCGAGGGAGATCTCCTACAATGAGCAGTTCTTC